These 18 T cell receptor beta chains were all obtained from the same sample, sequenced in a study of shared clonotypes between healthy human individuals. The naive CD8 fraction comprised CD45RO-negative cells positively selected for CCR7 and excluded terminally differentiated effector memory CD45RA+ cells. Assay: immunoSEQ multiplex PCR; the TCRdb copy retains only in-frame clones and omits some. In the table there are more than 2 million clones, around 95% of which are singletons. The sample was naive CD8+ T cells from PBMCs. Receptors originate from a man between 18 and 29 years old in good health. Some clones in this sample may be carry-over from other donors' samples.

The chain uses TRBV27 and TRBJ2-7; possibly TRBD1 for D (6 bases). The V and J ends lost 5 bases and 2 bases respectively, with 19 bases between them. Germline V gene sequence: CDR1 MNHEY, CDR2 SMNVEV (reference sequence). The CDR3 loop spans 16 amino acids. This CDR3 reads CASSPSTGHRPYEQYF. The CDR3 region has the DNA TGTGCCAGCAGTCCTTCTACAGGGCACAGACCCTACGAGCAGTACTTC.

Comment on this clone: The same CDR3 is also encoded by other DNA sequences in this sample. The V call is TRBV4-3, the J call TRBJ2-3, with unresolved D. CDR3 length: 14 amino acids. Trimming stripped 1 base from V and 6 bases from J, with 11 bases between. Germline V lookup: CDR1 LGHNA, CDR2 YSLEER. Here the CDR3 DNA reads TGCGCCAGCAGCCAAGGAGTTGGAACGGATACGCAGTATTTT. This translates into CASSQGVGTDTQYF.

This clone was counted once. DNA for the CDR3: TGTGCCAGCAGCTTAAATGGTCCAACTAATGAAAAACTGTTTTTT. Its protein is CASSLNGPTNEKLFF. This chain uses TRBV7-9 with TRBJ1-4; D is ambiguous. CDR1 is SEHNR and CDR2 is FQNEAQ in the germline V gene (reference sequence). V was trimmed by 2 bases and J by 0 bases, leaving 7 bases between them. CDR3 length: 15 residues.

The chain recombines TRBV15 with TRBJ2-1; 9 bases fit TRBD1. CDR3 length equals 17 residues. J lost 2 bases, V lost 2 bases, and 7 bases had no gene match. Germline V gives CDR1 LNHNV, CDR2 YYDKDF (reference sequence). CDR3 region: CATSRKGGQGPYNEQFF. The CDR3 DNA follows: TGTGCCACCAGCAGAAAAGGCGGACAGGGGCCCTACAATGAGCAGTTCTTC.

This chain's CDR3 is CATTDSDYNEQFF. CDR3 coding DNA: TGTGCCACGACGGACTCCGACTACAATGAGCAGTTCTTC. V usage is TRBV7-9 and J usage is TRBJ2-1; tentatively, D is TRBD2 (5 bases). CDR3 length equals 13 residues. The germline V gene encodes CDR1 SEHNR and CDR2 FQNEAQ (reference sequence). Deletions cut 10 bases from V and 3 bases from J, with 13 bases between.

J is TRBJ2-7 and V is TRBV5-1; tentatively, D is TRBD2 (6 bases). Germline CDR1 SGHRS, CDR2 YFSETQ. The CDR3 covers 13 residues. Between the trimmed V and J ends, which lost 4 bases and 2 bases, there was a span of 10 bases. CDR3 in DNA: TGCGCCAGCAGCGGGACTTTTCCCTACGAGCAGTACTTC. Residues: CASSGTFPYEQYF.

The chain is built from TRBV19 and TRBJ2-7, with D possibly being TRBD2 (6 bases). V dropped 7 bases and J dropped 0 bases, with 13 bases sitting between them. Germline values: CDR1 LNHDA, CDR2 SQIVND (reference sequence). This CDR3 is 14 amino acids long. DNA for the CDR3: TGTGCCAGTAACATGGACTACAGCTCCTACGAGCAGTACTTC. It translates to CASNMDYSSYEQYF.

The CDR3 DNA reads TGTGCCAGTAGTACCCCGACTAGCGCCCTAACCTACGAGCAGTACTTC. Amino acids: CASSTPTSALTYEQYF. The gene calls are TRBV19 and TRBJ2-7; 8 bases are shared with TRBD2. In germline, CDR1 is LNHDA, CDR2 SQIVND (reference sequence). V trimming: 4 bases; J trimming: 2 bases; junction bases outside the gene matches: 10. The CDR3 contains 16 residues. The full variable domain, its missing parts supplied by reference TRBV19 and TRBJ2-7, is DGGITQSPKYLFRKEGQNVTLSCEQNLNHDAMYWYRQDPGQGLRLIYYSQIVNDFQKGDIAEGYSVSREKKESFPLTVTSAQKNPTAFYLCASSTPTSALTYEQYFGPGTRLTVT.

Points on this clone: The same CDR3 also results from other DNA sequences found in this sample. The CDR3 DNA reads TGCGCCAGCAGCTTGGAGGGTTACGAGCAGTACTTC. Amino acid sequence: CASSLEGYEQYF. The chain combines TRBV5-1 with TRBJ2-7; no firm D call. Germline V CDR1 and CDR2: SGHRS, YFSETQ. The V end was cut by 0 bases, the J end by 4 bases, with 5 bases between. There are 12 residues in the CDR3.

This chain links TRBV19 with TRBJ1-5; TRBD1 is a possible D gene (6 bases). The length of the CDR3 is 15 residues. In germline, CDR1 is LNHDA, CDR2 SQIVND (reference sequence). The V gene lost 5 bases and the J gene lost 1 base, with 12 bases spanning the gap. The CDR3 DNA follows: TGTGCCAGTAGTTTACAGGGTGTAAGCAATCAGCCCCAGCATTTT. As protein: CASSLQGVSNQPQHF.

This chain joins TRBV5-6 and TRBJ1-1; tentative D call: TRBD1 (6 bases). Germline V CDR1 and CDR2: SGHDT, YYEEEE. The germline V and J ends were trimmed by 0 bases and 4 bases, with 16 bases remaining between them. The CDR3 contains 16 residues. The CDR3 loop is CASSLGGGEGVTEAFF. The CDR3 DNA reads as TGTGCCAGCAGCTTGGGCGGGGGCGAAGGAGTCACTGAAGCTTTCTTT.

A word on this clone: Sequence at one end of the junction differs from germline and may be a read error. The chain has TRBV7-9 and TRBJ2-7; D is undetermined. The CDR3 spans 13 residues. Germline-derived CDR1 and CDR2 are SEHNR and FQNEAQ (reference sequence). The CDR3 DNA reads as TGTGCCAGCAGGTTAGAGGATAACTACGAGCAGTACTTC. Amino acid sequence: CASRLEDNYEQYF.

The chain is built from TRBV10-3 and TRBJ2-5; D assignment may be TRBD1 or TRBD2 (6 bases each). Germline V gene sequence: CDR1 ENHRY, CDR2 SYGVKD. CDR3 size: 14 residues. V lost 6 bases and J lost 2, with 13 bases in between. This chain's CDR3 is CAIRGGGPQETQYF. In DNA, the CDR3 is TGTGCCATCAGAGGAGGGGGACCTCAAGAGACCCAGTACTTC.

The chain employs TRBV11-2 and TRBJ2-6; D not certain. The germline gives CDR1 SGHAT, CDR2 FQNNGV. V was pared by 0 bases and J by 0 bases, with 12 bases between. The CDR3 totals 18 residues. The CDR3 sequence is CASSLDFVPGSGANVLTF. The CDR3 DNA sequence: TGTGCCAGCAGCTTAGATTTCGTTCCCGGCTCTGGGGCCAACGTCCTGACTTTC. Full variable domain (missing parts from reference TRBV11-2 and TRBJ2-6): EAGVAQSPRYKIIEKRQSVAFWCNPISGHATLYWYQQILGQGPKLLIQFQNNGVVDDSQLPKDRFSAERLKGVDSTLKIQPAKLEDSAVYLCASSLDFVPGSGANVLTFGAGSRLTVL.

Points on this clone: The germline gene is not matched at one end of the junction; a read error may be the cause. The rearrangement joins TRBV30 to TRBJ2-7, with 9 positions matching TRBD1. CDR1 and CDR2 from the germline V gene are GTSNPN and SVGIG (reference sequence). CDR3 length: 11 residues. The CDR3 region has the DNA TGTGCCTGGAGTGTAGGGGACAGGGCGCGCTTC. It translates to CAWSVGDRARF. Looking up the rest from reference TRBV30 and TRBJ2-7 gives the full variable domain: SQTIHQWPATLVQPVGSPLSLECTVEGTSNPNLYWYRQAAGRGLQLLFYSVGIGQISSEVPQNLSASRPQDRQFILSSKKLLLSDSGFYLCAWSVGDRARFGPGTRLTVT.

The chain uses TRBV28 and TRBJ1-4, with D unresolved. This CDR3 region has 13 residues. Germline V lookup: CDR1 MDHEN, CDR2 SYDVKM. Trimming stripped 9 bases from V and 0 bases from J, with 8 bases between. The CDR3 loop is CASARATNEKLFF. The CDR3 DNA sequence: TGTGCCAGTGCGCGTGCAACTAATGAAAAACTGTTTTTT. Combining the CDR3 with reference TRBV28 and TRBJ1-4 gives the whole variable domain DVKVTQSSRYLVKRTGEKVFLECVQDMDHENMFWYRQDPGLGLRLIYFSYDVKMKEKGDIPEGYSVSREKKERFSLILESASTNQTSMYLCASARATNEKLFFGSGTQLSVL.

The chain uses TRBV27 and TRBJ2-7; D gene ambiguous. V lost 5 bases and J 5 bases, leaving 25 bases between the germline ends. CDR1 and CDR2 (germline): MNHEY, SMNVEV (reference sequence). The CDR3 is made up of 17 amino acids. CDR3 bases: TGTGCCAGCAGTCCCAGACCCCTACCCGTCTCTTCTGACGAGCAGTACTTC. Protein sequence: CASSPRPLPVSSDEQYF.

V is TRBV11-3 and J is TRBJ2-1; 9 bases map to TRBD2. CDR3 size: 14 residues. Germline V gene data show CDR1 as SGHNT and CDR2 as YENEEA. V gave up 4 bases and J gave up 6 bases; unmatched junction bases: 4. The CDR3 DNA is TGTGCCAGCAGCTCGCGGGAGGGCCGCAATGAGCAGTTCTTC. It specifies CASSSREGRNEQFF. Using reference TRBV11-3 and TRBJ2-1 for the parts outside the CDR3, the full variable domain is EAGVVQSPRYKIIEKKQPVAFWCNPISGHNTLYWYLQNLGQGPELLIRYENEEAVDDSQLPKDRFSAERLKGVDSTLKIQPAELGDSAVYLCASSSREGRNEQFFGPGTRLTVL.